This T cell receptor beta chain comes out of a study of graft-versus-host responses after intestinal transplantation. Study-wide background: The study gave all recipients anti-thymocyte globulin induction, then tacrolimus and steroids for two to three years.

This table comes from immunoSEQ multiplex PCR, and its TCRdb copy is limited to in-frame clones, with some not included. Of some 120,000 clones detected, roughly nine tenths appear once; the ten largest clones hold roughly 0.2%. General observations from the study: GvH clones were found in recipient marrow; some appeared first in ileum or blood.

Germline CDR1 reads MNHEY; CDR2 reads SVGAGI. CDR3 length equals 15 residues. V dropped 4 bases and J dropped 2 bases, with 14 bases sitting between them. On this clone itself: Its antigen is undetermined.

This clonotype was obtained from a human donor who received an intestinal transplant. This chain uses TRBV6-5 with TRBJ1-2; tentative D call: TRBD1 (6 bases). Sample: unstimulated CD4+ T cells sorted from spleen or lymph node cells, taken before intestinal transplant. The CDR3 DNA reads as TGTGCCAGCAGTTCCCCCCGACAGGCCAACTATGGCTACACCTTC. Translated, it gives CASSSPRQANYGYTF.